The present entry profiles one T cell receptor (beta chain) with its context. The data originate from a study of blood T cell repertoires in COVID-19. Germline assignment: CDR1 MGHDK and CDR2 SYGVNS. V was clipped by 3 bases and J by 0 bases; unmatched bases: 2. The CDR3 has 15 residues. TCRdb's table, derived via immunoSEQ multiplex PCR, lists solely in-frame clones and lacks some. The data hold fewer than 200,000 clones, with over 75% observed a single time. This TCR came from a human donor with acute COVID-19. The donor label of this sample is uncertain. This chain uses TRBV25-1 with TRBJ2-5, with 9 bases aligning to TRBD1. Sample: PBMCs or T cells enriched from blood (not recorded which). The CDR3 spells CASSDWTGDQETQYF. The DNA of the CDR3 is TGTGCCAGCAGTGACTGGACAGGGGACCAAGAGACCCAGTACTTC.